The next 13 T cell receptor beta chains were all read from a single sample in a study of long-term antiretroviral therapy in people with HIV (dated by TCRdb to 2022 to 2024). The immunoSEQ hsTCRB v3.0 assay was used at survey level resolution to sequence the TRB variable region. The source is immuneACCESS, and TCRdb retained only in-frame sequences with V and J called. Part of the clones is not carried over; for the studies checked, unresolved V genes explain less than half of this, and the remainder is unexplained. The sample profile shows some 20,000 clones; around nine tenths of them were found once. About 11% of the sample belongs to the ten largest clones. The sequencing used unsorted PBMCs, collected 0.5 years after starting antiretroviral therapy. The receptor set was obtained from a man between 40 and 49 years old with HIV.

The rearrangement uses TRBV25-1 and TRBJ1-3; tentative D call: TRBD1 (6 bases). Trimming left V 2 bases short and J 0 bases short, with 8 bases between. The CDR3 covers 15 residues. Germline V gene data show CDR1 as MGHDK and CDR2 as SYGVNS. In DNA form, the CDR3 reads TGTGCCAGCAGTGAAACGGACAGCTCTGGAAACACCATATATTTT. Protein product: CASSETDSSGNTIYF.

CDR3 amino acids: CASSNARSNTEAFF. DNA of the CDR3: TGTGCCAGTAGTAATGCCCGCTCGAACACTGAAGCTTTCTTT. This chain joins TRBV19 and TRBJ1-1; D unresolved. Germline CDR1 reads LNHDA; CDR2 reads SQIVND (reference sequence). This CDR3 is built from 14 residues. Trimming shortened V by 4 bases and J by 1 base, and 10 bases separated the two germline ends.

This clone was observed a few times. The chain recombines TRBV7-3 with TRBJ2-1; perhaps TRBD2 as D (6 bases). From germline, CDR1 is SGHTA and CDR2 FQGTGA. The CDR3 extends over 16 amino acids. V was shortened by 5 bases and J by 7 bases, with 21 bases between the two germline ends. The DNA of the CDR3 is TGTGCCAGCAGCCCAGGGTCCCTAACCGGGGGAAATGAGCAGTTCTTC. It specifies CASSPGSLTGGNEQFF.

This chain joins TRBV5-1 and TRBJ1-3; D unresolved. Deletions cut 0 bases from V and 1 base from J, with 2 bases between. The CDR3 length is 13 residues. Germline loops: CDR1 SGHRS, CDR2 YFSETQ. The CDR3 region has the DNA TGCGCCAGCAGCTTGGAGTCTGGAAACACCATATATTTT. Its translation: CASSLESGNTIYF.

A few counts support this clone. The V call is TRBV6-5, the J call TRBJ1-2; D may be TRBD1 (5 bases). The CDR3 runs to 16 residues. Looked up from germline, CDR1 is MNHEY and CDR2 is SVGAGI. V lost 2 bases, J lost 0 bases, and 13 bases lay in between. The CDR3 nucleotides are TGTGCCAGCAGTTACATCGCGGGGGGGTCTAACTATGGCTACACCTTC. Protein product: CASSYIAGGSNYGYTF.

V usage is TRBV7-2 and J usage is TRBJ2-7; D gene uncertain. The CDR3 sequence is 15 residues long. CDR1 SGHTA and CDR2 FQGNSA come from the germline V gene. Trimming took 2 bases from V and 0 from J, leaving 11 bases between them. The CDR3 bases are TGTGCCAGCAGCTTAAAGGCAGAGAGCTCCTACGAGCAGTACTTC. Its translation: CASSLKAESSYEQYF.

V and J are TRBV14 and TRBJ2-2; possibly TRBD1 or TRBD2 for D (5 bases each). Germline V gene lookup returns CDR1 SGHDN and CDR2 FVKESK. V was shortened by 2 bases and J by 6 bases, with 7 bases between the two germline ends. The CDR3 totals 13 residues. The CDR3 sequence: CASSQRGAGELFF. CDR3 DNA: TGTGCCAGCAGCCAACGGGGCGCCGGGGAGCTGTTTTTT.

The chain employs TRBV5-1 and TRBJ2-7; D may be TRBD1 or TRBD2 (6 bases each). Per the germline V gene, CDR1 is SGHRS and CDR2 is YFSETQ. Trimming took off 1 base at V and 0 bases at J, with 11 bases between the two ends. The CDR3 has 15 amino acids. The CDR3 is CASSLSSGASYEQYF. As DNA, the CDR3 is TGCGCCAGCAGCTTGTCTTCGGGGGCCTCCTACGAGCAGTACTTC.

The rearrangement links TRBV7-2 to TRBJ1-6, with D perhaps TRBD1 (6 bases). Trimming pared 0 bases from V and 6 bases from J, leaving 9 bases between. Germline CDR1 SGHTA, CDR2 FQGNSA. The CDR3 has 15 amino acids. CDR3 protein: CASSLAAGVNSPLHF. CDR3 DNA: TGTGCCAGCAGCTTAGCCGCAGGGGTTAATTCACCCCTCCACTTT.

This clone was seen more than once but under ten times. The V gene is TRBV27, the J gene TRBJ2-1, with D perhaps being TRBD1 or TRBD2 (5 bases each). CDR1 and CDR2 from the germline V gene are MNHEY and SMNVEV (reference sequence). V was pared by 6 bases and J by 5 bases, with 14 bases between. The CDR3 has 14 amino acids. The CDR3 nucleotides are TGTGCCAGCAGCGTGGGGACGACTAACAATGAGCAGTTCTTC. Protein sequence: CASSVGTTNNEQFF.

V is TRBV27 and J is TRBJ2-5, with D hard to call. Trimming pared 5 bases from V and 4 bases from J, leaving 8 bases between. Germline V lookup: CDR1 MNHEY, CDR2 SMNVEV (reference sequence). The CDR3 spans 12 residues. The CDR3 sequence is CASSGVRETQYF. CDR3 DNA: TGTGCCAGCAGTGGGGTGCGAGAGACCCAGTACTTC.

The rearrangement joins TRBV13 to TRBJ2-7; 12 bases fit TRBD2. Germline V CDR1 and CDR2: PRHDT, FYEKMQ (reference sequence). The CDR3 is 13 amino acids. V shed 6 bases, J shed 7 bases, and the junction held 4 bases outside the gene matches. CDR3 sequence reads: CASRYGLAGEQYF. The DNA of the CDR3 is TGTGCCAGCAGATATGGACTAGCGGGGGAGCAGTACTTC.

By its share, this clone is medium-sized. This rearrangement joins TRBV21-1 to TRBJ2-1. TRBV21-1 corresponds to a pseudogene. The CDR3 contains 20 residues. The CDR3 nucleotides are TGTGCCAGCAGCAAGGGAATTATTTTTGTGGTGTACAACTCCTACAATGAGCAGTTCTTC. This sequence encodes CASSKGIIFVVYNSYNEQFF.